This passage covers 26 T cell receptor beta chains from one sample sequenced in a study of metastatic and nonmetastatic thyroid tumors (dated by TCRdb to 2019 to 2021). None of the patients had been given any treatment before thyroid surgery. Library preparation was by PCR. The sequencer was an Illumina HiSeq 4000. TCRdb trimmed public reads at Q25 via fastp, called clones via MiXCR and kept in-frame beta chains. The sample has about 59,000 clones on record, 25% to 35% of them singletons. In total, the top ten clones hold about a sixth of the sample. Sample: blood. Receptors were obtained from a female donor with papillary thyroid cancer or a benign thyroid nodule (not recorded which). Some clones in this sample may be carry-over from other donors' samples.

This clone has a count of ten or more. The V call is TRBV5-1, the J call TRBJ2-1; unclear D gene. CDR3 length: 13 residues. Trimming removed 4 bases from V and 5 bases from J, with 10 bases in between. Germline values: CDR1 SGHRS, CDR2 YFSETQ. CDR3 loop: CASSPVAHNEQFF. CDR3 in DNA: TGCGCCAGCAGCCCGGTTGCCCACAATGAGCAGTTCTTC.

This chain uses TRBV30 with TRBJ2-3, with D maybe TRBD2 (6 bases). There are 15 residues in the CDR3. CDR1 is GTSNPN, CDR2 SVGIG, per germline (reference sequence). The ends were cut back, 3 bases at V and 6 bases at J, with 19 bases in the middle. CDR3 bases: TGTGCCTGGAGCCACCCCGGAGGGGTGGCGGATACGCAGTATTTT. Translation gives CAWSHPGGVADTQYF.

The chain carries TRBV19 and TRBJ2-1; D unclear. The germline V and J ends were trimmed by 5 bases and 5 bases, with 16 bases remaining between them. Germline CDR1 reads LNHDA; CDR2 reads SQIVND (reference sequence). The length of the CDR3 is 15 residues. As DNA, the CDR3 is TGTGCCAGTAGTCTCGGCTCCTCACCCAACAATGAGCAGTTCTTC. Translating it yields CASSLGSSPNNEQFF.

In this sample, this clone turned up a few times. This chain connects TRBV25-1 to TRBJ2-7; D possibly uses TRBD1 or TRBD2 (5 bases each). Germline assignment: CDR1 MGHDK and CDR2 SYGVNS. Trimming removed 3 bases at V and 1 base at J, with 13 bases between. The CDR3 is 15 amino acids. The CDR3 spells CASSDVRDGSYEQYF. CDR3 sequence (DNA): TGTGCCAGCAGTGATGTCCGGGACGGATCCTACGAGCAGTACTTC.

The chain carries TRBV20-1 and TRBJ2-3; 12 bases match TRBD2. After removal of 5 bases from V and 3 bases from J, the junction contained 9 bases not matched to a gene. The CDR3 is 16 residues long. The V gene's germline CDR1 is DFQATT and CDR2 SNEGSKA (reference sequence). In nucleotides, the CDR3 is TGCAGTGCTTCGCACGCCGGGACTAGCGGGACAGATACGCAGTATTTT. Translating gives CSASHAGTSGTDTQYF.

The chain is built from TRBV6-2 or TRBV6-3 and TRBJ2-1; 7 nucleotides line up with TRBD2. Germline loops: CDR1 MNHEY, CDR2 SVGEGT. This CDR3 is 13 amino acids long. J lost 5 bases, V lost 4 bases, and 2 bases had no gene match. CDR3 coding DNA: TGTGCCAGCAGTTGGACTAGGGACAATGAGCAGTTCTTC. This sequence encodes CASSWTRDNEQFF.

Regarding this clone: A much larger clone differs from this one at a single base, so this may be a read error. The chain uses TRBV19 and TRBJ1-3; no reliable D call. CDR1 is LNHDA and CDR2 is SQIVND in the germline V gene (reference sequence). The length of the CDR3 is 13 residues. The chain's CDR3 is CASRNSSRNIIYF. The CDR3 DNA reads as TGTGCCAGTAGAAACAGTAGTAGAAACATCATATATTTT. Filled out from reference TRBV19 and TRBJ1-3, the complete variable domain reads DGGITQSPKYLFRKEGQNVTLSCEQNLNHDAMYWYRQDPGQGLRLIYYSQIVNDFQKGDIAEGYSVSREKKESFPLTVTSAQKNPTAFYLCASRNSSRNIIYFGEGSWLTVV.

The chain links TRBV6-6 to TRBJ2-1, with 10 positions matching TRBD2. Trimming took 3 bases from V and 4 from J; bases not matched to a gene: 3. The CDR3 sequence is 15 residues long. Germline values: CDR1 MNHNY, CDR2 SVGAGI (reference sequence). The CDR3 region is CASSYRAGGYNEQFF. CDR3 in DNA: TGTGCCAGCAGTTATAGAGCGGGAGGGTACAATGAGCAGTTCTTC.

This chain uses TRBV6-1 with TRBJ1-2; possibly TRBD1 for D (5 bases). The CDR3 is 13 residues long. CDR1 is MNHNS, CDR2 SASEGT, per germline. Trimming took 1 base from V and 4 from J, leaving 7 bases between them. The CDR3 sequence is CASSEEGLYGYTF. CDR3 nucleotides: TGTGCCAGCAGTGAAGAGGGGCTCTATGGCTACACCTTC.

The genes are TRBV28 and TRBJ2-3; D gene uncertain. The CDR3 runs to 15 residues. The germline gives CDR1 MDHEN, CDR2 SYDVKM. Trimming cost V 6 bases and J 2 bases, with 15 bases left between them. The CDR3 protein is CASSSPPEHTDTQYF. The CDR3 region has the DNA TGTGCCAGCAGCTCACCCCCGGAGCACACAGATACGCAGTATTTT.

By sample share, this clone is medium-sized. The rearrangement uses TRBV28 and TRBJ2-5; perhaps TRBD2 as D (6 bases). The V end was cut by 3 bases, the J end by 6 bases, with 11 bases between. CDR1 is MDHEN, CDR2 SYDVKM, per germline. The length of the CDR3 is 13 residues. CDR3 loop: CASSLEGIKTQYF. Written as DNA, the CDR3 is TGTGCCAGCAGTTTGGAGGGGATAAAGACCCAGTACTTC.

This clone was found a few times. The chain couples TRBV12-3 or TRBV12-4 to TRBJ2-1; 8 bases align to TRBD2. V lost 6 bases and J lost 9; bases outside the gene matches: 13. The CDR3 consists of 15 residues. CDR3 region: CASSHSGRVFPEQFF. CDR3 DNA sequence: TGTGCCAGCAGCCACAGCGGGAGAGTCTTCCCTGAGCAGTTCTTC.

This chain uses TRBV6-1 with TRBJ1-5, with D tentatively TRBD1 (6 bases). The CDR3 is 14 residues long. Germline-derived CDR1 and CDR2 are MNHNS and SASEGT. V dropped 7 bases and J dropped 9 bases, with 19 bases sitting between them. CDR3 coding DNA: TGTGCCAGCACGGCAGGGGAGGCTGGTGGGCCCCAGCATTTT. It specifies CASTAGEAGGPQHF.

As DNA, the CDR3 is TGTGCCAGCAGTCCTTACAGGGGGCGGGATGAGCAGTTCTTC. Its protein is CASSPYRGRDEQFF. The chain couples TRBV28 to TRBJ2-1; 9 bases map to TRBD1. The CDR3 extends over 14 amino acids. V lost 5 bases to trimming and J lost 8 bases; unmatched junction nucleotides: 7. Germline V gene lookup returns CDR1 MDHEN and CDR2 SYDVKM.

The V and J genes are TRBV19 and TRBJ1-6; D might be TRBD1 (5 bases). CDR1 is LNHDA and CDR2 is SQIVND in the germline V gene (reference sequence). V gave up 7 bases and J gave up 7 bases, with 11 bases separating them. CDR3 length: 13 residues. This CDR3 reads CASTGSGNSPLHF. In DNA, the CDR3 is TGTGCCAGTACAGGGTCGGGAAATTCACCCCTCCACTTT.

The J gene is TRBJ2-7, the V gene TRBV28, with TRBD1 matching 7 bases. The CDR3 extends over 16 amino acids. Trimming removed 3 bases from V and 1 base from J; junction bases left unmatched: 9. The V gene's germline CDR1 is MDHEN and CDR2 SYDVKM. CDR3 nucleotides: TGTGCCAGCAGTTTGGTACGGGACAGACTGTCCTACGAGCAGTACTTC. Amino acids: CASSLVRDRLSYEQYF.

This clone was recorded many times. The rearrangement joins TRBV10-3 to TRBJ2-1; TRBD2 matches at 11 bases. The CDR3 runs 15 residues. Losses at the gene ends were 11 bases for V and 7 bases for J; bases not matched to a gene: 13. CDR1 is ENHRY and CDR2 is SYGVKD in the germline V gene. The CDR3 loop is CASRGPSGRPNEQFF. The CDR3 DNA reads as TGTGCCTCCAGGGGGCCTAGCGGGAGGCCGAATGAGCAGTTCTTC.

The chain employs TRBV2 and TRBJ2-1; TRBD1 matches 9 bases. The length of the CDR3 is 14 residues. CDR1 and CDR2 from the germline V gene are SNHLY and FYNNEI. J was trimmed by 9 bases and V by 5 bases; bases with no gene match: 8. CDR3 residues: CASSPRTGGGEQFF. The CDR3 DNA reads TGTGCCAGCAGTCCTCGTACAGGGGGCGGTGAGCAGTTCTTC.

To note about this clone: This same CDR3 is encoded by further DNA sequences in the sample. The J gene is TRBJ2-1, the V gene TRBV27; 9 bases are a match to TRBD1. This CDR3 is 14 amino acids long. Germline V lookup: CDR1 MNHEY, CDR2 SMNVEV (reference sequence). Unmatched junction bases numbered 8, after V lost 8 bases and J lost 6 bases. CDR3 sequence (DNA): TGTGCCAGCTCCGTTCTACAGGGGGCCAATGAGCAGTTCTTC. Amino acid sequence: CASSVLQGANEQFF.

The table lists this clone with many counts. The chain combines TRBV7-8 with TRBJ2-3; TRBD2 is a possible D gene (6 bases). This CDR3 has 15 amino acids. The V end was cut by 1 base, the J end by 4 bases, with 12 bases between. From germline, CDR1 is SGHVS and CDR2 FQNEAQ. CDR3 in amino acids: CASSLVRRESDTQYF. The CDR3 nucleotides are TGTGCCAGCAGCTTAGTCCGGCGGGAATCAGATACGCAGTATTTT.

CDR3 coding DNA: TGTGCCACAACCCTGGGGTCTGGTACAGATACGCAGTATTTT. This encodes CATTLGSGTDTQYF. The chain is built from TRBV6-1 and TRBJ2-3; no firm D call. The CDR3 consists of 14 residues. Trimming stripped 10 bases from V and 3 bases from J, with 17 bases between. Germline CDR1 MNHNS, CDR2 SASEGT.

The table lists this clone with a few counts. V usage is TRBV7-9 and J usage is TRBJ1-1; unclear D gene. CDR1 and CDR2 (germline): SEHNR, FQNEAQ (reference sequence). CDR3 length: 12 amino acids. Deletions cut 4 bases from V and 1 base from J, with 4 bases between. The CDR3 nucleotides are TGTGCCAGCAGCTCCCAGAACACTGAAGCTTTCTTT. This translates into CASSSQNTEAFF.

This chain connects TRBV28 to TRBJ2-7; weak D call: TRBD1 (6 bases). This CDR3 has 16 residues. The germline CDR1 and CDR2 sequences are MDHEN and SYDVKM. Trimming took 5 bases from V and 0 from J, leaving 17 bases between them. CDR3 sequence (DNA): TGTGCCAGCAGTACTCGGACAGCCGGTGGCTCCTACGAGCAGTACTTC. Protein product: CASSTRTAGGSYEQYF.

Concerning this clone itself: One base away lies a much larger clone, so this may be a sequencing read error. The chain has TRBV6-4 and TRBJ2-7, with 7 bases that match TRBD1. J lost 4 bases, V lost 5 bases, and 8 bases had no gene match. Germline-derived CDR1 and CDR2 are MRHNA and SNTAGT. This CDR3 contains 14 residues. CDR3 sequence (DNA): TGTGCCAGCAGTAAGGACAGGTCCAAATACGAGCAGTACTTC. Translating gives CASSKDRSKYEQYF.

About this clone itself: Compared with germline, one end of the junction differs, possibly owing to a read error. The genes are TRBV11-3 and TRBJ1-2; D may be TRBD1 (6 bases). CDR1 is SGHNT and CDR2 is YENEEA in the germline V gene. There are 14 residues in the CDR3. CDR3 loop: CSSSLEGGRDGYTF. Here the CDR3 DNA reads TGTTCCAGCAGCCTCGAGGGGGGACGAGATGGCTACACCTTC.

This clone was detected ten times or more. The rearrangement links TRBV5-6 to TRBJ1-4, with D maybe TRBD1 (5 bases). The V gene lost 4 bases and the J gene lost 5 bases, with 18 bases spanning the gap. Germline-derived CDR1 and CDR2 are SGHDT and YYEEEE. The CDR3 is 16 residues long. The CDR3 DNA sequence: TGTGCCAGCAGCGCGCAGGGAAGGCAGGACAATGAAAAACTGTTTTTT. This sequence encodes CASSAQGRQDNEKLFF.